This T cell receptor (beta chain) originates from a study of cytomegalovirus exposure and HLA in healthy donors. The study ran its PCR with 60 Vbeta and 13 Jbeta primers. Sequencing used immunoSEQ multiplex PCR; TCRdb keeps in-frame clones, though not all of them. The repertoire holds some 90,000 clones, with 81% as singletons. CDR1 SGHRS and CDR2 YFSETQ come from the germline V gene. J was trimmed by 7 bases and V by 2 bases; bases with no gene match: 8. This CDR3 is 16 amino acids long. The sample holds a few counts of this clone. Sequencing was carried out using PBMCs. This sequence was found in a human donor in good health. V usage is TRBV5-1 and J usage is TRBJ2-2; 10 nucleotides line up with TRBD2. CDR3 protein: CASSLALAGEIGELFF. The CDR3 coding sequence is TGCGCCAGCAGCTTAGCTCTAGCGGGAGAGATCGGGGAGCTGTTTTTT.